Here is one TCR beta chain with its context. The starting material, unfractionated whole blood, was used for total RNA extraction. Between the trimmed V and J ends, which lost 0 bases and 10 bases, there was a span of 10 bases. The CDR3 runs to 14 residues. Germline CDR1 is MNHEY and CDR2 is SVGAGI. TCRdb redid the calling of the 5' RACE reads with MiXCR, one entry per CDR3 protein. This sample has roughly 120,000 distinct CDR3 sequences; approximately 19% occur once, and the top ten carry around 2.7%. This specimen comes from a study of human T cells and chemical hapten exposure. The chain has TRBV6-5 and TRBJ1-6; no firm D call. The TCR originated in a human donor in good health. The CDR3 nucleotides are TGTGCCAGCAGTTACTCGTTTTTATCCTCACCCCTCCACTTT. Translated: CASSYSFLSSPLHF.